These T cell receptor beta chains were read from a single sample in a study of blood T cell repertoires in COVID-19. Assay: immunoSEQ multiplex PCR; the TCRdb copy retains only in-frame clones and omits some. The sample consists of some 94,000 clones, about 71% of them appearing once. The sequencing sample was made of peripheral blood. The receptors stem from a woman aged 60-75 years in a cohort sampled during active or convalescent COVID-19. Both conserved end residues are part of each CDR3. The D gene is left open where the match is weak. Where a row states a size, it is once, few, many or the class of an expanded clone; other rows omit it.

>-|TRBV4-1|TRBJ1-1|TRBD1
CASSYRTGGGTEAFF
TGCGCCAGCAGCTACCGGACAGGGGGTGGCACTGAAGCTTTCTTT
>-|TRBV7-6|TRBJ2-1|-
CASSLWSRLDSAGNEQFF
TGTGCCAGCAGCTTATGGTCTCGGTTGGACTCCGCGGGGAATGAGCAGTTCTTC
>-|TRBV7-2|TRBJ2-7|-
CASSFWRSSEQYF
TGTGCCAGCAGCTTTTGGCGGTCTTCTGAGCAGTACTTC
>-|TRBV5-1|TRBJ1-3|-
CASSPESTLSGNTIYF
TGCGCCAGCAGCCCGGAGTCGACTCTCTCTGGAAACACCATATATTTT
>once|TRBV27|TRBJ1-5|TRBD1
CASSSGGVGNQPQHF
TGTGCCAGCAGTTCAGGGGGCGTCGGCAATCAGCCCCAGCATTTT
>few|TRBV11-1|TRBJ2-5|-
CASSPRQYQETQYF
TGTGCCAGCAGCCCAAGACAGTACCAAGAGACCCAGTACTTC
>-|TRBV13|TRBJ1-1|-
CASSFQGHRMEAFF
TGTGCCAGCAGCTTCCAGGGGCACCGAATGGAAGCTTTCTTT
>-|TRBV27|TRBJ2-4|-
CASRPYAKNIQYF
TGTGCCAGCAGGCCCTACGCCAAAAACATTCAGTACTTC
>-|TRBV5-6|TRBJ2-1|TRBD2
CASSPFLGSGASYNEQFF
TGTGCCAGCAGCCCATTCCTCGGGAGCGGGGCGTCCTACAATGAGCAGTTCTTC
>few|TRBV7-9|TRBJ1-1|TRBD1
CASSFDRVTEAFF
TGTGCCAGCAGCTTTGACAGGGTAACTGAAGCTTTCTTT
>-|TRBV2|TRBJ1-2|-
CASSPRPDRILYGYTF
TGTGCCAGCAGTCCCCGACCCGACAGGATCCTCTATGGCTACACCTTC
>few|TRBV5-4|TRBJ1-6|-
CASSFGGEGSPLHF
TGTGCCAGCAGCTTCGGGGGAGAAGGTTCACCCCTCCACTTT
>-|TRBV5-1|TRBJ2-3|TRBD2
CASSPAGTSGGLSTDTQYF
TGCGCCAGCAGCCCGGCGGGAACTAGCGGGGGCCTTAGCACAGATACGCAGTATTTT
>-|TRBV21-1|TRBJ2-2|-
CASRAELSGTANTGELFF
TGTGCCAGCAGAGCAGAACTTTCCGGGACAGCGAACACCGGGGAGCTGTTTTTT